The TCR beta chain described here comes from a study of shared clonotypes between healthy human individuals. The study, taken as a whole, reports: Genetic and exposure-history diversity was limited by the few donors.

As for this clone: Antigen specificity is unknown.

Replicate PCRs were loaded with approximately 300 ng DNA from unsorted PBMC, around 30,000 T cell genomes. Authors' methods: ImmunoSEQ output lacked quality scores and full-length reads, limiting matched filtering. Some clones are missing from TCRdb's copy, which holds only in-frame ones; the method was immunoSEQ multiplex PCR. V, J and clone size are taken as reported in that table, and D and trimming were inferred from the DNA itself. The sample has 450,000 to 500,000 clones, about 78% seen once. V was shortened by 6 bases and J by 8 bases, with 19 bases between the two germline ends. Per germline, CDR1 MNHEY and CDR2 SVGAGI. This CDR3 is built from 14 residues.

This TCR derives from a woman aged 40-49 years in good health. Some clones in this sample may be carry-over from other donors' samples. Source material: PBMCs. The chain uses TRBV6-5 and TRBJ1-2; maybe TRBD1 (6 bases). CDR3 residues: CASSFQGREGGYTF. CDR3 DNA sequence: TGTGCCAGCAGCTTCCAGGGGAGAGAGGGGGGCTACACCTTC.